This TCR beta chain was observed in a study of cytomegalovirus exposure and HLA in healthy donors (dated by TCRdb to about 2017). Background on the whole study: According to a later analysis, one platform produced both the roughly 110 validation repertoires and the approximately 670 repertoires of the first cohort. Besides the first cohort of 550 to 750 subjects, a separate validation cohort made up of 120 different subjects was used. The study combined high-throughput TCR immunosequencing, statistical association of individual TCRs with disease status, and machine learning to predict cytomegalovirus infection status. The study aimed to test whether signatures of past pathogen exposure could be identified by cataloging public T cell receptors.

Results the study describes overall, beyond this receptor: The classifier was reported to diagnose cytomegalovirus status with high specificity and sensitivity in both the original cohort and the validation cohort. All 120 or so repertoires were used to score co-occurrence in the validation cohort in a later analysis, because that analysis had no HLA typing for the cohort. A later analysis found that TCRs clustered in the first cohort also tended to co-occur in the 100 to 150 validation repertoires, with approximately 95% of cluster scores above 0. Most TCR sequences were observed very rarely across donors, whereas some public TCRs were present in many individuals. The study listed 150 to 200 TCR beta chains as associated with cytomegalovirus. In vitro tests confirmed that three of the cytomegalovirus-associated TCR beta chains recognize cytomegalovirus antigens. According to the authors, the approach could potentially be generalized to other disease states and immunological phenotypes.

Library prep was done by the immunoSEQ multiplex PCR assay. The authors' pipeline ran thus. A statistical classification framework was developed to diagnose cytomegalovirus status using the catalog of TCR beta chain sequences. Drawn from immuneACCESS, this table holds only the in-frame rearrangements with V and J called that TCRdb kept. Clones are partly lost; checked studies trace under half to an unresolved V gene and leave the rest unexplained. The V and J calls and the clone size are those of that table, but D and trimming were determined from the DNA. The sample table records fewer than 70,000 clones; 90% to 95% of these occur just once. The ten largest clones represent 5.8% of the sample. The donors belonged to the validation cohort of 120 subjects, which was separate from the approximately 700-subject first cohort. The CDR3 covers 12 residues, taking in both the cysteine and the phenylalanine. The kept DNA is CDR3 alone, 36 bases in frame from the first base. CDR1 is given as LGHNT and CDR2 as FRNRAP, both from the germline V gene. Trimming takes 6 bases from V and 8 bases from J, and the germline ends sit 13 bases apart.

With regard to this clone: The target of this receptor is not known. Per-nucleotide qualities are absent, and no much larger clonotype sits a single base away.

Sequencing was performed on PBMCs. The TCR sequence derives from a woman aged 18-35 years in good health and CMV-seropositive. The sequence joins TRBV12-5 to TRBJ1-1; a confident D gene designation cannot be given. Read as DNA, the sequence is TGTGCTAGTGGACGAGGGAGGGCAGAAGCTTTCTTT. Translated, it gives CASGRGRAEAFF.